This T cell receptor (beta chain) comes out of a study of T cells in Graves' hyperthyroidism and ophthalmopathy. Study context: Before treatment of any kind, peripheral blood was taken at initial diagnosis. Findings and caveats of the study: Among thyroid clonotypes expanded above 0.001, most also appeared in blood.

Amplified regions were TCR beta CDR3 sequences from RNA transcripts. HTBI primers drove first-round RT-PCR of the TCR CDR3. TCRdb independently ran MiXCR on the multiplex PCR reads; one entry per CDR3 protein. The sample contains 350,000 to 450,000 distinct CDR3 sequences, about 18% of which appear only once. Diagnosis of hyperthyroidism was new in patients aged 18 to 65, and its duration was under 2 months. The authors took PBMCs from 8 to 10 ml fresh peripheral blood. This clonotype was detected many times. Its antigen is not known. In germline, CDR1 is MDHEN, CDR2 SYDVKM. The ends were cut back, 6 bases at V and 3 bases at J, with 21 bases in the middle. The CDR3 consists of 17 residues.

The specimen sequenced was blood. The TCR originated in a woman younger than 45 with Graves' hyperthyroidism that later progressed to Graves' ophthalmopathy. The chain links TRBV28 to TRBJ2-1; D is possibly TRBD2 (6 bases). The CDR3 bases are TGTGCCAGCAGCAAACTAGCTCCGGGACGCCGCTACAATGAGCAGTTCTTC. It is translated as CASSKLAPGRRYNEQFF.